The sequence of this T cell receptor beta chain was determined in a study of blood T cell repertoires in COVID-19. Study at large: Some COVID-19 samples were acute and others convalescent; all came from the United States, Italy and Spain.

Germline assignment: CDR1 SGHAT and CDR2 FQDESV (reference sequence). The CDR3 length is 13 residues. V was shortened by 5 bases and J by 3 bases, with 8 bases between the two germline ends. Sequencing used immunoSEQ multiplex PCR; TCRdb keeps in-frame clones, though not all of them. The table has approximately 140,000 clones, around 80% seen once; the top ten hold roughly 14%. This clone has ten or more counts. This sequence originates from a man older than 75 with acute or convalescent COVID-19. The sample taken for sequencing was peripheral blood. This sequence joins TRBV11-1 and TRBJ2-1; D might be TRBD1 (5 bases). DNA for the CDR3: TGTGCCAGCAGCAGACAGAGCTACAATGAGCAGTTCTTC. Protein sequence: CASSRQSYNEQFF. The full variable domain, with the rest looked up from reference TRBV11-1 and TRBJ2-1, is EAEVAQSPRYKITEKSQAVAFWCDPISGHATLYWYRQILGQGPELLVQFQDESVVDDSQLPKDRFSAERLKGVDSTLKIQPAELGDSAMYLCASSRQSYNEQFFGPGTRLTVL.